This TCR beta chain is drawn from a study of blood T cell repertoires in COVID-19. Across the study: The United States, Italy and Spain provided the acute and convalescent COVID-19 samples. The analysed material was cDNA or gDNA that came from T cells, B-cell-depleted T cells, or PBMCs.

Method: immunoSEQ multiplex PCR; TCRdb's copy keeps in-frame clones and lacks some. Of more than 95,000 clones listed, 80% to 85% are singletons. The sample was peripheral blood. The origin of this receptor is a man in his sixties with acute or convalescent COVID-19.

CDR3 DNA sequence: TGTGCCAGTAGTGACGGGACACCCTACAATGAGCAGTTCTTC. Translating it yields CASSDGTPYNEQFF. V is TRBV19 and J is TRBJ2-1, with D maybe TRBD1 (6 bases). Trimming cost V 5 bases and J 2 bases, with 10 bases left between them. The CDR3 totals 14 residues. Germline V gene data show CDR1 as LNHDA and CDR2 as SQIVND (reference sequence). The variable domain in full, completed from reference TRBV19 and TRBJ2-1, reads DGGITQSPKYLFRKEGQNVTLSCEQNLNHDAMYWYRQDPGQGLRLIYYSQIVNDFQKGDIAEGYSVSREKKESFPLTVTSAQKNPTAFYLCASSDGTPYNEQFFGPGTRLTVL.